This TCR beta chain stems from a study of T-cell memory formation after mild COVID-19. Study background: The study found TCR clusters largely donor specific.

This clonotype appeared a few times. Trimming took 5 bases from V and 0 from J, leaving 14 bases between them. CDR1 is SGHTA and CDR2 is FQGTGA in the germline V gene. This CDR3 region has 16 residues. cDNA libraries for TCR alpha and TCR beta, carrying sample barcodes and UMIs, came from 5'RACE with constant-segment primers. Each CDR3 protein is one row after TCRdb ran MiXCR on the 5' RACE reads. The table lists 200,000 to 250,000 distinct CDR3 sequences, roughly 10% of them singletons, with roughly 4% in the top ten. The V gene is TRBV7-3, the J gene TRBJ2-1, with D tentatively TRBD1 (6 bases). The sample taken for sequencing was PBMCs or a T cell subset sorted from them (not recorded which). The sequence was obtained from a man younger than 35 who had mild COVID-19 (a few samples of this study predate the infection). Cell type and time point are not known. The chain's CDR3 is CASSTSGAASYNEQFF. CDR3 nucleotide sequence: TGTGCCAGCAGCACCTCAGGGGCCGCCTCCTACAATGAGCAGTTCTTC. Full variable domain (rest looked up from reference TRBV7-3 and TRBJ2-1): GAGVSQTPSNKVTEKGKYVELRCDPISGHTALYWYRQSLGQGPEFLIYFQGTGAADDSGLPNDRFFAVRPEGSVSTLKIQRTERGDSAVYLCASSTSGAASYNEQFFGPGTRLTVL.